Each of the 3 T cell receptor beta chains below was sequenced from the same sample in a study of shared clonotypes between healthy human individuals. The protocol was immunoSEQ multiplex PCR, while the TCRdb copy is restricted to in-frame clones and leaves out a portion. The sample includes over 2 million clones, about nine tenths of them seen just once. The material sequenced was naive CD4+ T cells from PBMCs. Subset indicated: CD45RA+ positively selected. The source of these receptors is a man between 18 and 35 years old in good health. Some clones in this sample may be carry-over from other donors' samples.

On this clone itself: Other DNA sequences in the same sample also yield this CDR3. This chain uses TRBV18 with TRBJ1-3; TRBD1 agrees at 7 bases. The trim removed 3 bases at V and 2 bases at J, leaving 1 base unmatched. The germline V gene has CDR1 KGHSH and CDR2 LQKENI. The CDR3 runs 14 residues. The CDR3 region is CASSPDRAGNTIYF. CDR3 in DNA: TGTGCCAGCTCACCTGACAGGGCTGGAAACACCATATATTTT.

This rearrangement joins TRBV6-5 to TRBJ1-5; D is perhaps TRBD1 (5 bases). V shed 0 bases and J shed 6 bases, with 12 bases lying between them. CDR1 and CDR2 from the germline V gene are MNHEY and SVGAGI. The CDR3 is 15 residues long. The CDR3 reads CASSYSFGGVQPQHF. The DNA for the CDR3 is TGTGCCAGCAGTTACTCGTTCGGAGGGGTTCAGCCCCAGCATTTT.

Note on this clone: Other DNA variants within this sample encode the same CDR3. The V gene is TRBV18, the J gene TRBJ2-7; possible D gene TRBD1, 5 bases. V was shortened by 4 bases and J by 1 base, with 8 bases between the two germline ends. The germline gives CDR1 KGHSH, CDR2 LQKENI. This CDR3 is built from 13 residues. The DNA for the CDR3 is TGTGCCAGCTCACAGGGGCTTTCCTACGAGCAGTACTTC. Protein: CASSQGLSYEQYF. Based on the CDR3 plus reference TRBV18 and TRBJ2-7, the full variable domain is NAGVMQNPRHLVRRRGQEARLRCSPMKGHSHVYWYRQLPEEGLKFMVYLQKENIIDESGMPKERFSAEFPKEGPSILRIQQVVRGDSAAYFCASSQGLSYEQYFGPGTRLTVT.